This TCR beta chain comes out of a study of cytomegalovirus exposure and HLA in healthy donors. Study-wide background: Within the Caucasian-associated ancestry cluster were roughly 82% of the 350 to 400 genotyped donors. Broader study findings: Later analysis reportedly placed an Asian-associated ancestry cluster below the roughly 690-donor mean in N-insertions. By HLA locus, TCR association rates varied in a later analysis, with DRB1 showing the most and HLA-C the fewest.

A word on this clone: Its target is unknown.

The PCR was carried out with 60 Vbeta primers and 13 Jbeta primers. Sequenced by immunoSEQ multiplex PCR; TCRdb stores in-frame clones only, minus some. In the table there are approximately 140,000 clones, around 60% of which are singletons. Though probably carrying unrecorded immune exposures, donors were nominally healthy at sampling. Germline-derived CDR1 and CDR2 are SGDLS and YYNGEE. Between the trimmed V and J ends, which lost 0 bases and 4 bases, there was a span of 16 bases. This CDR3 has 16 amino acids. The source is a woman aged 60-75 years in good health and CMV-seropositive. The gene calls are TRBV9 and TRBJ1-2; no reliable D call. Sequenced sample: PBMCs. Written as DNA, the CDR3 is TGTGCCAGCAGCGTAGGTAGGCTCCCGGGAAGCTATGGCTACACCTTC. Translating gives CASSVGRLPGSYGYTF.